The T cell receptor beta chain under discussion was sequenced for a study of blood T cell repertoires in COVID-19. For the study at large: Acute and convalescent COVID-19 specimens originated in the United States, Italy and Spain. Sample material is recorded as cDNA or gDNA derived from T cells, B-cell-depleted T cells, or PBMCs.

Authors' data handling: Researchers report that nucleated cell counts were estimated from reference gene primer amplification. Libraries were prepared by immunoSEQ multiplex PCR; TCRdb keeps only in-frame clonotypes and omits some of them. That table gives V, J and clone size, and the DNA gave D and trimming. The sample lists about 480,000 clones, 85% to 90% seen once, with approximately 4.5% in the top ten. V dropped 1 base and J dropped 2 bases, with 16 bases sitting between them. The CDR3 is 17 residues long. The germline gives CDR1 KGHDR, CDR2 SFDVKD. The V call is TRBV24-1, the J call TRBJ2-5; possible D gene TRBD1, 6 bases. Specimen: peripheral blood. The receptor was isolated from a woman aged 25 to 45 with acute or convalescent COVID-19. Here the CDR3 DNA reads TGTGCCACCAGTGATTTTGAACAGGGTTGGGGACAAGAGACCCAGTACTTC. Its protein is CATSDFEQGWGQETQYF.